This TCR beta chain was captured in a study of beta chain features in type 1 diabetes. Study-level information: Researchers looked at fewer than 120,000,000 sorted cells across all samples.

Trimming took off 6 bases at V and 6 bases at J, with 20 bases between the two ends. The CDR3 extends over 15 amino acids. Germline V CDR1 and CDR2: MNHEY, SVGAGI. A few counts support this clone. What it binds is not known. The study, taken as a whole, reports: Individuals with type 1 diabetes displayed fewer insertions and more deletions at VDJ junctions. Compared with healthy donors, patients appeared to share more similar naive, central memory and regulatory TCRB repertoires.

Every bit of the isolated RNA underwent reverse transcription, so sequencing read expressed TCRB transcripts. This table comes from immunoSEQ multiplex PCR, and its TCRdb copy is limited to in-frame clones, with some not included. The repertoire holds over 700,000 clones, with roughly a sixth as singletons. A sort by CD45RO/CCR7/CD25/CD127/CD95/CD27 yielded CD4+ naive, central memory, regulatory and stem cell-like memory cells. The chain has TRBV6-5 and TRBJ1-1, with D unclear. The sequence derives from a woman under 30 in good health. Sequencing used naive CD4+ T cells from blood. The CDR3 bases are TGTGCCAGCAGATCCGGGCCCCTACGCGAGGCTGAAGCTTTCTTT. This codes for CASRSGPLREAEAFF.